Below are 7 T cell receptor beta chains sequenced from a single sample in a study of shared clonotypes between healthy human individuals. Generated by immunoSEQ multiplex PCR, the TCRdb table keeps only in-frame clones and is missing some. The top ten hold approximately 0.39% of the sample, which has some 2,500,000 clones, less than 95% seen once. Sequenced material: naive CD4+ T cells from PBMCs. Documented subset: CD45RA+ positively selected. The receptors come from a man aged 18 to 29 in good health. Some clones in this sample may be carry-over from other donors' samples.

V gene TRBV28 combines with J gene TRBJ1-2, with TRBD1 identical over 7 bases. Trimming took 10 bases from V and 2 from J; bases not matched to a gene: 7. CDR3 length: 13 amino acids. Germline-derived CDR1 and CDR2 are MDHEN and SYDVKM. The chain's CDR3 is CANRDSQNYGYTF. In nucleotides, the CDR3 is TGTGCCAACCGGGACAGCCAAAACTATGGCTACACCTTC.

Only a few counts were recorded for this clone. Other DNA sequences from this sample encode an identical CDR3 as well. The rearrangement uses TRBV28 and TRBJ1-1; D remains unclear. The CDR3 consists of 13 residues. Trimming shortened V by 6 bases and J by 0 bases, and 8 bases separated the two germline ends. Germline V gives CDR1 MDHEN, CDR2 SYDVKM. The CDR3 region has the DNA TGTGCCAGCAGGGGAACGGTGAACACTGAAGCTTTCTTT. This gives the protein CASRGTVNTEAFF.

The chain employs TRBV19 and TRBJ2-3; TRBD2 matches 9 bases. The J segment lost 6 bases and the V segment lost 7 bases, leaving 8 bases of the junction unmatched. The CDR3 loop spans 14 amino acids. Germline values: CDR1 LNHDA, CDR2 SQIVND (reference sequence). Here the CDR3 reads CASNQASGRDTQYF. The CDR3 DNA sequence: TGTGCCAGTAATCAGGCGAGCGGGAGGGATACGCAGTATTTT.

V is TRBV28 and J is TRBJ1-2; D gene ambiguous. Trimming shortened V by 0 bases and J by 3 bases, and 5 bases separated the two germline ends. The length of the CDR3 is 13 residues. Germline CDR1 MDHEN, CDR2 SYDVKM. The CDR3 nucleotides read TGTGCCAGCAGTTTATGGACCTACTATGGCTACACCTTC. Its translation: CASSLWTYYGYTF.

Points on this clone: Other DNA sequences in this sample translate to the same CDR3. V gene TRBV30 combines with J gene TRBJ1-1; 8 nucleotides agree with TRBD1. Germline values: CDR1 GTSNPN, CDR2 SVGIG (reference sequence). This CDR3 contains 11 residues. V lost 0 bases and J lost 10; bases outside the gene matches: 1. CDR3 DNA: TGTGCCTGGAGTGTAGACAGGGGAGCTTTCTTT. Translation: CAWSVDRGAFF.

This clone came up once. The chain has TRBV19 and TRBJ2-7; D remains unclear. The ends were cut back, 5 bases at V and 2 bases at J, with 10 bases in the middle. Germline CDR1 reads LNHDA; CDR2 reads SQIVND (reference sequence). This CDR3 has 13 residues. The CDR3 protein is CASSPYIAYEQYF. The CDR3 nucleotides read TGTGCCAGTAGTCCCTACATCGCCTACGAGCAGTACTTC. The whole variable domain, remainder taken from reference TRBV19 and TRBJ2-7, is DGGITQSPKYLFRKEGQNVTLSCEQNLNHDAMYWYRQDPGQGLRLIYYSQIVNDFQKGDIAEGYSVSREKKESFPLTVTSAQKNPTAFYLCASSPYIAYEQYFGPGTRLTVT.

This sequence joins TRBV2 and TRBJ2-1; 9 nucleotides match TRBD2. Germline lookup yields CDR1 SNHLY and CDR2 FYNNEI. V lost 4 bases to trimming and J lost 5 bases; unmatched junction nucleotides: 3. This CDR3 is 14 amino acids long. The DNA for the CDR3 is TGTGCCAGCAGTGTCCTAGCGGGGCACAATGAGCAGTTCTTC. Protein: CASSVLAGHNEQFF. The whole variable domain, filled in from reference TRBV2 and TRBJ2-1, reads EPEVTQTPSHQVTQMGQEVILRCVPISNHLYFYWYRQILGQKVEFLVSFYNNEISEKSEIFDDQFSVERPDGSNFTLKIRSTKLEDSAMYFCASSVLAGHNEQFFGPGTRLTVL.